These 15 T cell receptor beta chains were sequenced from one sample in a study of radiotherapy plus CTLA-4 blockade in lung cancer. The assay was immunoSEQ multiplex PCR, and TCRdb's table has in-frame clones only and misses some. The table lists 45,000 or so clones, about three quarters of them singletons. Here the sequenced sample was peripheral blood, taken from a patient treated with radiotherapy plus ipilimumab. Every receptor here comes from a human donor with non-small cell lung cancer who had a complete response to radiotherapy plus ipilimumab.

The gene calls are TRBV5-4 and TRBJ2-2; 9 positions match TRBD1. Germline V lookup: CDR1 SGHNT, CDR2 YYREEE (reference sequence). Trimming removed 5 bases from V and 6 bases from J; junction bases left unmatched: 11. This CDR3 is 16 amino acids long. The CDR3 bases are TGTGCCAGCAGGCTGGTGGGACAGGGTAATTCCGGGGAGCTGTTTTTT. This sequence encodes CASRLVGQGNSGELFF.

V gene TRBV7-2 combines with J gene TRBJ1-3, with D uncertain. In germline, CDR1 is SGHTA, CDR2 FQGNSA. This CDR3 contains 15 residues. V gave up 5 bases and J gave up 1 base, with 12 bases separating them. CDR3 DNA sequence: TGTGCCAGCAGCCGCCCACGGGTTTCTGGAAACACCATATATTTT. Protein: CASSRPRVSGNTIYF. The complete variable domain, with remaining parts taken from reference TRBV7-2 and TRBJ1-3, reads GAGVSQSPSNKVTEKGKDVELRCDPISGHTALYWYRQSLGQGLEFLIYFQGNSAPDKSGLPSDRFSAERTGGSVSTLTIQRTQQEDSAVYLCASSRPRVSGNTIYFGEGSWLTVV.

The chain has TRBV7-9 and TRBJ2-6; D uncertain. V gave up 5 bases and J gave up 0 bases, with 5 bases separating them. Germline V lookup: CDR1 SEHNR, CDR2 FQNEAQ (reference sequence). The length of the CDR3 is 14 residues. The DNA of the CDR3 is TGTGCCAGCAGCCTAATCTCTGGGGCCAACGTCCTGACTTTC. It translates to CASSLISGANVLTF.

The chain combines TRBV6-1 with TRBJ2-1; a possible D gene is TRBD1 (5 bases). V was trimmed by 1 base and J by 3 bases, leaving 10 bases between them. Germline V gene lookup returns CDR1 MNHNS and CDR2 SASEGT. This CDR3 comprises 15 residues. The chain's CDR3 is CASSEGPDSYNEQFF. CDR3 DNA sequence: TGTGCCAGCAGTGAAGGCCCTGACAGCTACAATGAGCAGTTCTTC.

The chain combines TRBV5-1 with TRBJ1-2; 9 bases agree with TRBD1. V was pared by 4 bases and J by 8 bases, with 9 bases of the junction left unmatched. The CDR3 has 14 amino acids. The V gene's germline CDR1 is SGHRS and CDR2 YFSETQ. The CDR3 DNA follows: TGCGCCAGCAGCCCCGGGACAGGGTTTGACGGCTACACCTTC. Encoded protein: CASSPGTGFDGYTF.

This sequence joins TRBV6-5 and TRBJ1-4, with TRBD1 matching 11 bases. The germline V gene encodes CDR1 MNHEY and CDR2 SVGAGI. V lost 4 bases, J lost 6 bases, and 1 base stayed unmatched. This CDR3 comprises 14 residues. The CDR3 here is CASSWTGGDEKLFF. The CDR3 bases are TGTGCCAGCAGTTGGACAGGGGGCGATGAAAAACTGTTTTTT.

The genes are TRBV10-3 and TRBJ2-1; the match to TRBD2 covers 8 bases. The CDR3 length is 14 residues. The germline CDR1 and CDR2 sequences are ENHRY and SYGVKD. J was trimmed by 4 bases and V by 7 bases; bases with no gene match: 6. The CDR3 spells CAIMSGSLYNEQFF. The CDR3 coding sequence is TGTGCCATCATGAGCGGGAGTCTGTACAATGAGCAGTTCTTC.

The CDR3 nucleotides read TGTGCCACCAGCGGTCTAGGCGGGGGGGCCAACGTCCTGACTTTC. It codes for CATSGLGGGANVLTF. The rearrangement joins TRBV15 to TRBJ2-6, with D perhaps TRBD2 (5 bases). CDR3 length: 15 residues. V dropped 5 bases and J dropped 4 bases, with 12 bases sitting between them. The germline gives CDR1 LNHNV, CDR2 YYDKDF (reference sequence).

Notes on this clone: Other DNA sequences in the sample encode the same CDR3. This sequence joins TRBV28 and TRBJ2-7; TRBD2 matches 11 bases. This CDR3 comprises 15 residues. The germline V gene has CDR1 MDHEN and CDR2 SYDVKM. The V and J ends lost 6 bases and 1 base, in that order; junction bases with no gene match: 5. The CDR3 protein is CASSRGTSGSYEQYF. The CDR3 nucleotides read TGTGCCAGCAGCCGCGGGACTAGCGGTTCCTACGAGCAGTACTTC.

This clone has a handful of counts. V gene TRBV30 combines with J gene TRBJ1-5; no clear D gene. Deletions cut 0 bases from V and 6 bases from J, with 6 bases between. The CDR3 is 12 amino acids. Germline V gene sequence: CDR1 GTSNPN, CDR2 SVGIG (reference sequence). The CDR3 is CAWSVLSQPQHF. CDR3 sequence (DNA): TGTGCCTGGAGTGTACTGTCTCAGCCCCAGCATTTT. Full variable domain (outside the CDR3, taken from reference TRBV30 and TRBJ1-5): SQTIHQWPATLVQPVGSPLSLECTVEGTSNPNLYWYRQAAGRGLQLLFYSVGIGQISSEVPQNLSASRPQDRQFILSSKKLLLSDSGFYLCAWSVLSQPQHFGDGTRLSIL.

The chain carries TRBV18 and TRBJ2-7, with TRBD2 matching 9 bases. Losses at the gene ends were 0 bases for V and 4 bases for J; bases not matched to a gene: 10. The CDR3 runs to 17 residues. Germline-derived CDR1 and CDR2 are KGHSH and LQKENI. The CDR3 region is CASSPPAALAGKYEQYF. Written as DNA, the CDR3 is TGTGCCAGCTCACCACCCGCGGCCCTAGCGGGGAAGTACGAGCAGTACTTC.

The genes are TRBV28 and TRBJ2-1, with D perhaps matching TRBD2 (6 bases). Germline CDR1 and CDR2: MDHEN and SYDVKM. The V end lost 6 bases, the J end lost 3 bases, and 9 bases lay between the germline ends. CDR3 length: 13 residues. The CDR3 protein is CASSPDYYNEQFF. In DNA form, the CDR3 reads TGTGCCAGCAGCCCGGACTACTACAATGAGCAGTTCTTC.

There are a few counts of this clone. The CDR3 reads CASSPLGYSNQPQHF. Here the CDR3 DNA reads TGTGCCAGCAGCCCACTAGGCTATAGCAATCAGCCCCAGCATTTT. This chain joins TRBV7-2 and TRBJ1-5, with D unresolved. The germline gives CDR1 SGHTA, CDR2 FQGNSA. V was clipped by 5 bases and J by 0 bases, with 11 bases between them. The CDR3 is made up of 15 amino acids.

This chain connects TRBV28 to TRBJ2-5; 7 nucleotides line up with TRBD1. CDR1 is MDHEN and CDR2 is SYDVKM in the germline V gene. Unmatched junction bases numbered 7, after V lost 4 bases and J lost 5 bases. CDR3 length: 14 amino acids. The CDR3 nucleotides read TGTGCCAGCAGTTCCGACAGGGTTTTGGAGACCCAGTACTTC. Residues: CASSSDRVLETQYF.

V usage is TRBV2 and J usage is TRBJ2-7; 9 bases fit TRBD1. V shed 7 bases, J shed 7 bases, and the junction held 14 bases outside the gene matches. CDR1 SNHLY and CDR2 FYNNEI come from the germline V gene. CDR3 length: 15 residues. CDR3 amino acids: CASKGIGTGYQEQYF. For the CDR3, the DNA is TGTGCCAGCAAAGGCATCGGGACAGGGTATCAAGAGCAGTACTTC.